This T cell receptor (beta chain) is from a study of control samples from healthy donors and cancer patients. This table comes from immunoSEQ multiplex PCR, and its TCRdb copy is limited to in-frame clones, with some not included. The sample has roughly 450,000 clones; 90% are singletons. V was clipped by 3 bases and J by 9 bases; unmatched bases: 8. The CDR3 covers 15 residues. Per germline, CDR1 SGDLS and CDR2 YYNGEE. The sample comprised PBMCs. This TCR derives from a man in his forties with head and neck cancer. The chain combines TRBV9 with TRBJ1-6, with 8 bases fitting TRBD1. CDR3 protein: CASSGSQGGSSPLHF. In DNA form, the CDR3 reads TGTGCCAGCAGCGGATCACAGGGGGGAAGTTCACCCCTCCACTTT.